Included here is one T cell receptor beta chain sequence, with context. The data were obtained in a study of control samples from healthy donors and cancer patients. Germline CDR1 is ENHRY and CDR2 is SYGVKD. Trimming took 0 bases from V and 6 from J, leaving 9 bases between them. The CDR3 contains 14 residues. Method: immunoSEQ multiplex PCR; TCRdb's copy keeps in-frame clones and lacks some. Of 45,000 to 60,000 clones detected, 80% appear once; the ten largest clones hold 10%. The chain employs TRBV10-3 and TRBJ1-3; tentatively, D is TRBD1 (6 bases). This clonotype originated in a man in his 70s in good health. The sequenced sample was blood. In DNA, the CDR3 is TGTGCCATCAGTGAGTCAGGGGGTCCAAACACCATATATTTT. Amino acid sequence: CAISESGGPNTIYF.